The following is a TCR beta chain sequence with its context. These data belong to a study of blood T cell repertoires in COVID-19. Study details: Both acute and convalescent COVID-19 samples were obtained from the United States, Italy and Spain. Sample material is recorded as cDNA or gDNA derived from T cells, B-cell-depleted T cells, or PBMCs.

V was pared by 2 bases and J by 3 bases, with 8 bases between. This CDR3 contains 13 residues. In germline, CDR1 is KGHSH, CDR2 LQKENI. How the authors handled the data: Nucleated cell counts were estimated from reference gene primer amplification. The protocol was immunoSEQ multiplex PCR, while the TCRdb copy is restricted to in-frame clones and leaves out a portion. V and J calls and clone size come straight from that table; D and trimming were deduced from the DNA. This repertoire shows about 180,000 clones, approximately 90% found once; its top ten account for about 2.1%. The origin of this receptor is a man aged 18 to 35 who had recovered from COVID-19. V usage is TRBV18 and J usage is TRBJ2-7; possibly TRBD1 for D (6 bases). Material: peripheral blood. CDR3 DNA: TGTGCCAGCTCACCAGGACAGAGCTACGAGCAGTACTTC. Protein: CASSPGQSYEQYF.